The sequence of this T cell receptor beta chain was determined in a study of human T cells and chemical hapten exposure. Trimming pared 3 bases from V and 13 bases from J, leaving 13 bases between. Germline values: CDR1 SGHNT, CDR2 YYREEE (reference sequence). This CDR3 spans 11 amino acids. TCRdb analysed the RACE reads with MiXCR anew, one entry per CDR3 protein. The sample comprises about 380,000 distinct CDR3 sequences, roughly 5% of which are singletons, and just over 2.5% rests with the top ten. The time point: pre-sensitization, week 0. Treatment: therapeutic diphenylcyclopropenone sensitization with weekly scalp DPC.

The rearrangement uses TRBV5-4 and TRBJ1-1; D is undetermined. The source of this sequence is a woman between 50 and 59 years old with alopecia areata. Some clones in this sample may be carry-over from other donors' samples. This sample comprised whole blood, obtained in connection with sensitization to the hapten diphenylcyclopropenone (DPC). Written as DNA, the CDR3 is TGTGCCAGCAGCTACAGAGTAGGAGGTTTCTTT. The encoded protein is CASSYRVGGFF.